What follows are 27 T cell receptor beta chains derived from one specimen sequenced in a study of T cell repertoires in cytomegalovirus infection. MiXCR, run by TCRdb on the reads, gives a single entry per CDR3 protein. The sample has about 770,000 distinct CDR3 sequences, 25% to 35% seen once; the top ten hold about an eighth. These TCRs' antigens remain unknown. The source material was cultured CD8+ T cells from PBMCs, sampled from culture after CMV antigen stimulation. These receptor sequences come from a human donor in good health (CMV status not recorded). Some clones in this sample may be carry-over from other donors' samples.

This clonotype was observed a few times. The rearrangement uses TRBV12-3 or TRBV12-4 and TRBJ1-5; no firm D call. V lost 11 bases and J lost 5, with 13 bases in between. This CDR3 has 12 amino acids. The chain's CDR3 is CASRAGDQPQHF. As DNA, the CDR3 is TGTGCCTCCCGGGCGGGTGATCAGCCCCAGCATTTT.

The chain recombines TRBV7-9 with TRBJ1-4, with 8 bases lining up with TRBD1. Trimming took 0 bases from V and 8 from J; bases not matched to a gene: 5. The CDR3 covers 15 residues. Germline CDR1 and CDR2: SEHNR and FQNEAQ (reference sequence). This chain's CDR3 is CASSLAQGAKEKLFF. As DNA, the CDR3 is TGTGCCAGCAGCTTAGCGCAGGGGGCGAAAGAAAAACTGTTTTTT.

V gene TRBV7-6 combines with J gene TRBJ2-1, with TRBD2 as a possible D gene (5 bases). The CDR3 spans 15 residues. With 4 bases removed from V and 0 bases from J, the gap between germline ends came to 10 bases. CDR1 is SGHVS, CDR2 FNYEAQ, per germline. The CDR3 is CASSSDGVSYNEQFF. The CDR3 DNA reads TGTGCCAGCAGCTCCGACGGGGTCTCCTACAATGAGCAGTTCTTC.

CDR3 coding DNA: TGTGCCAGCAGCTTAATTCGGGCAGGGGGCCCGACCTTAGCCAAAAACATTCAGTACTTC. This sequence encodes CASSLIRAGGPTLAKNIQYF. This chain connects TRBV7-6 to TRBJ2-4; 8 bases align to TRBD1. The V and J ends lost 2 bases and 0 bases, in that order; junction bases with no gene match: 15. The CDR3 runs to 20 residues. Germline CDR1 SGHVS, CDR2 FNYEAQ.

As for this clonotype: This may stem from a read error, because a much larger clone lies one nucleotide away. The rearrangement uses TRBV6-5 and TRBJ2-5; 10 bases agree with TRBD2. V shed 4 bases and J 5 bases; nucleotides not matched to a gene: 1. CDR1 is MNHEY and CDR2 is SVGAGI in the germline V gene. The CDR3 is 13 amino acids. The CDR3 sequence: CASSSTSGETQYF. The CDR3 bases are TGTGCCAGCAGTTCGACTAGCGGGGAGACCCAGTACTTC.

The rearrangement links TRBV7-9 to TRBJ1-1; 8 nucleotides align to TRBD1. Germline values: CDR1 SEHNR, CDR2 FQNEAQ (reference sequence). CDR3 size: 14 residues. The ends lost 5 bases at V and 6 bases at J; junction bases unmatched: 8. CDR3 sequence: CASSQDRAIPEAFF. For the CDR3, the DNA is TGTGCCAGCAGCCAGGACAGGGCGATCCCTGAAGCTTTCTTT.

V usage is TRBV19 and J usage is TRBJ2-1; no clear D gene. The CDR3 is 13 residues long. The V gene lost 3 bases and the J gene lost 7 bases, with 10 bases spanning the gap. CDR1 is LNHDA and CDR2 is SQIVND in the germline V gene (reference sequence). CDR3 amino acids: CASSIVPQNEQFF. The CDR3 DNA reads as TGTGCCAGTAGTATCGTACCCCAGAATGAGCAGTTCTTC.

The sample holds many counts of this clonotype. The CDR3 spells CASSFGQGYFLNTEAFF. The CDR3 DNA reads as TGTGCCAGCAGCTTCGGACAGGGATACTTCCTGAACACTGAAGCTTTCTTT. J is TRBJ1-1 and V is TRBV7-2; 8 bases align to TRBD1. The CDR3 is 17 residues long. Germline V gives CDR1 SGHTA, CDR2 FQGNSA. J lost 0 bases, V lost 3 bases, and 9 bases had no gene match.

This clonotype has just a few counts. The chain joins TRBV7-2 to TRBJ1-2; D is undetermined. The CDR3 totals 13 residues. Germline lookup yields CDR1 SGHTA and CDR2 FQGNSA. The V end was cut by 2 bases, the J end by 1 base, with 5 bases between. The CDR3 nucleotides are TGTGCCAGCAGCTTAAACATTAACTATGGCTACACCTTC. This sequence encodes CASSLNINYGYTF.

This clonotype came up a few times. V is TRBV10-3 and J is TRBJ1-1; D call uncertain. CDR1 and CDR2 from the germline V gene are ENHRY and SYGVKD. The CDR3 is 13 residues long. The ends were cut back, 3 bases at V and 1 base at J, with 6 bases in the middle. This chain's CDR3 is CAISDEGNTEAFF. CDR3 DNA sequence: TGTGCCATCAGTGATGAGGGGAACACTGAAGCTTTCTTT.

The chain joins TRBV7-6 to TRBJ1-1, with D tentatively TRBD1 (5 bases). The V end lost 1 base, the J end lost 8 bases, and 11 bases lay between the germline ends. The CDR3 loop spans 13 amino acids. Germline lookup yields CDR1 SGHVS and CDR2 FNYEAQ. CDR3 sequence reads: CASSLEWGREAFF. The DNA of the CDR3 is TGTGCCAGCAGCTTAGAGTGGGGCAGAGAAGCTTTCTTT.

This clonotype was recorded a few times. The CDR3 is CSARDLRGDGRNQPQHF. DNA for the CDR3: TGCAGTGCTAGAGATCTTAGAGGGGATGGGAGGAATCAGCCCCAGCATTTT. The gene calls are TRBV20-1 and TRBJ1-5; possibly TRBD1 for D (5 bases). CDR1 and CDR2 (germline): DFQATT, SNEGSKA (reference sequence). V was pared by 0 bases and J by 4 bases, with 19 bases between. CDR3 length: 17 amino acids.

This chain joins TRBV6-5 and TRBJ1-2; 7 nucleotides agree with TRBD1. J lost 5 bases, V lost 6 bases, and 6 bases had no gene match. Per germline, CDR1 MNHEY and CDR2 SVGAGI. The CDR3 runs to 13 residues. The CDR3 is CASRTQGIYGYTF. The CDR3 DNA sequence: TGTGCCAGCAGGACACAGGGGATTTATGGCTACACCTTC.

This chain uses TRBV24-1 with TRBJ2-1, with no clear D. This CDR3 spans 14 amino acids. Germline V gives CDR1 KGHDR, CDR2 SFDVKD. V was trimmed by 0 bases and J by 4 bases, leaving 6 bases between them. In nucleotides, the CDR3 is TGTGCCACCAGTGATTTGTATAGATACAATGAGCAGTTCTTC. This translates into CATSDLYRYNEQFF.

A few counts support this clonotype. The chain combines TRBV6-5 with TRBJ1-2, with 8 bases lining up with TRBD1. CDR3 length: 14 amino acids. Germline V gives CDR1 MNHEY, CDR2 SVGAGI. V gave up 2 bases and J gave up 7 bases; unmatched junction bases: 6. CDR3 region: CASSYGRGRFGYTF. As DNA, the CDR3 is TGTGCCAGCAGTTACGGCAGGGGGCGGTTTGGCTACACCTTC.

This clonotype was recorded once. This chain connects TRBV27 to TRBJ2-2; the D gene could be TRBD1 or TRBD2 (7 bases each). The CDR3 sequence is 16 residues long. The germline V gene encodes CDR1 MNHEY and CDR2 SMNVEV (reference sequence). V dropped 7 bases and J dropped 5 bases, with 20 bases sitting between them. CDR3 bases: TGTGCCAGCACCCAGGCGGGGAGGGGGCTTACCGGGGAGCTGTTTTTT. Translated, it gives CASTQAGRGLTGELFF.

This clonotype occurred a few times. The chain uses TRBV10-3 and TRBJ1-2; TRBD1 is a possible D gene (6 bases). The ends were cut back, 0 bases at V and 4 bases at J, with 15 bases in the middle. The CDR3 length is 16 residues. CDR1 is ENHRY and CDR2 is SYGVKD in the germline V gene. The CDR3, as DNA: TGTGCCATCAGTGAGTCGGGGGGCTTACCCCCCTATGGCTACACCTTC. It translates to CAISESGGLPPYGYTF.

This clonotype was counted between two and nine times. CDR3 in DNA: TGTGCCAGCAGTACTCGACAGGGGTACCAAGAGACCCAGTACTTC. This gives the protein CASSTRQGYQETQYF. V usage is TRBV6-6 and J usage is TRBJ2-5; 8 nucleotides align to TRBD1. J gave up 0 bases and V 5 bases, and 5 bases lay outside the gene matches. CDR3 length equals 15 residues. Germline V gives CDR1 MNHNY, CDR2 SVGAGI (reference sequence).

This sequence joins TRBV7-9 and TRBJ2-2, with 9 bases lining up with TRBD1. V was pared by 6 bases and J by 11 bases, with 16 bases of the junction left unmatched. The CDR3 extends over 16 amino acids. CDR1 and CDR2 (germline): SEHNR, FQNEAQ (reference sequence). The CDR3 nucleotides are TGTGCCAGCAGGCCCTCATCCGGACAGGGGAGTTACGAGCTGTTTTTT. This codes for CASRPSSGQGSYELFF.

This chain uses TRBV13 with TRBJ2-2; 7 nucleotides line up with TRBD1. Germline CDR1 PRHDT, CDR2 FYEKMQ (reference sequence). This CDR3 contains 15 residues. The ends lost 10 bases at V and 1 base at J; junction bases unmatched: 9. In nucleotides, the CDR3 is TGTGCCACACGGACAGGAAAGGGGAACACCGGGGAGCTGTTTTTT. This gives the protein CATRTGKGNTGELFF.

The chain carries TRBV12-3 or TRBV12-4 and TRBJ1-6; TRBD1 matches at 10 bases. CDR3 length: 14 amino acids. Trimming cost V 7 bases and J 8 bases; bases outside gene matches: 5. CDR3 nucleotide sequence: TGTGCCAGCACCCAGACAGGGGGCGATTCACCCCTCCACTTT. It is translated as CASTQTGGDSPLHF.

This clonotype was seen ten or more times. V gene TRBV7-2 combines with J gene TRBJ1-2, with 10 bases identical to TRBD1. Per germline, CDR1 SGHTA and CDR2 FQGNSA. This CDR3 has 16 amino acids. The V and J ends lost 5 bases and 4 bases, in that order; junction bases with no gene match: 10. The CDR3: CASSPGQGWETYGYTF. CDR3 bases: TGTGCCAGCAGCCCGGGACAGGGGTGGGAAACCTATGGCTACACCTTC.

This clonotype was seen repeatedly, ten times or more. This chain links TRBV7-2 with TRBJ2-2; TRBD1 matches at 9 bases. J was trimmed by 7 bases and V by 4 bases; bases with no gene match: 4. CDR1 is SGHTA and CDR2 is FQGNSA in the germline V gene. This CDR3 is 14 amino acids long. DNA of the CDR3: TGTGCCAGCAGCTCGACAGGGGGTGGCGGGGAGCTGTTTTTT. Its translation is CASSSTGGGGELFF.

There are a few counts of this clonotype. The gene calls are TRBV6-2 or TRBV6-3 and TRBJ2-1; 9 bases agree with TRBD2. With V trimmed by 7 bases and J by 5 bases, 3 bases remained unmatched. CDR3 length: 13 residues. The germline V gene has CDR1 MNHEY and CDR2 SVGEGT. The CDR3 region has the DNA TGTGCCAGCACCCAGCGGGGGGACAATGAGCAGTTCTTC. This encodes CASTQRGDNEQFF.

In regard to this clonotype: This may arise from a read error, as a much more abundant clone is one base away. CDR3 region: CASSLGESEAFF. Here the CDR3 DNA reads TGTGCCAGCAGCTTAGGGGAATCTGAAGCTTTCTTT. The rearrangement uses TRBV7-6 and TRBJ1-1, with D unresolved. The CDR3 sequence is 12 residues long. Trimming took 1 base from V and 6 from J, leaving 6 bases between them. The germline V gene has CDR1 SGHVS and CDR2 FNYEAQ.

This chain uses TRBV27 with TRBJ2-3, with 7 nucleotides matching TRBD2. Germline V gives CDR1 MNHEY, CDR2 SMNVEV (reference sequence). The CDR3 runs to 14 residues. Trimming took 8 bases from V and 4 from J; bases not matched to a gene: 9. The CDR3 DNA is TGTGCCAGCGGTGGGGACTACTCCCCAGATACGCAGTATTTT. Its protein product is CASGGDYSPDTQYF.

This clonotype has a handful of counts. The CDR3 sequence is CASSLSGAVGAFF. The CDR3 coding sequence is TGTGCCAGCAGTTTATCGGGAGCGGTTGGAGCTTTCTTT. V usage is TRBV27 and J usage is TRBJ1-1; the D is unclear. This CDR3 comprises 13 residues. Germline V gene sequence: CDR1 MNHEY, CDR2 SMNVEV (reference sequence). V lost 0 bases, J lost 10 bases, and 12 bases lay in between.